This T cell receptor beta chain was documented in a study of shared clonotypes between healthy human individuals. Genomic DNA (from each subset) was split evenly across several immunoSEQ plates. Sequencing used immunoSEQ multiplex PCR; TCRdb keeps in-frame clones, though not all of them. The repertoire holds 700,000 or so clones, approximately 79% seen once, with approximately 1.8% in the top ten. Germline assignment: CDR1 GTSNPN and CDR2 SVGIG (reference sequence). The length of the CDR3 is 14 residues. With 1 base clipped from V and 4 bases from J, the junction kept 4 bases outside the gene matches.

The sequenced material came from memory CD4+ T cells sorted from blood. Specified subset: CD45RA-negative fraction. J is TRBJ1-1 and V is TRBV30; 9 positions match TRBD1. The receptor was isolated from a woman aged 30 to 39 in good health. The CDR3 DNA sequence: TGTGCCTGGAGTGAAGGGACAGGGCCCACTGAAGCTTTCTTT. This encodes CAWSEGTGPTEAFF.